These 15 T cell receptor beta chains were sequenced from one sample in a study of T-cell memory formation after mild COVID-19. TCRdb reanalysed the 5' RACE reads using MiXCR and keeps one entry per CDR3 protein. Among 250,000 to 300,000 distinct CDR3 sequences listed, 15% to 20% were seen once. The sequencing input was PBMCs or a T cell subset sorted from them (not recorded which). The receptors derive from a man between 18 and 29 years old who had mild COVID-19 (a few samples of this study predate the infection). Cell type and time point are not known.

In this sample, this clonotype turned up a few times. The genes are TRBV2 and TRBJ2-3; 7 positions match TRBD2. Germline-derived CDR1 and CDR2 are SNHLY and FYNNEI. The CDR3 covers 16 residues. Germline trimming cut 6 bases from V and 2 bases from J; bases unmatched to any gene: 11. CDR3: CASRAGENRITDTQYF. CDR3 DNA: TGTGCCAGCAGGGCGGGGGAGAATAGAATCACAGATACGCAGTATTTT.

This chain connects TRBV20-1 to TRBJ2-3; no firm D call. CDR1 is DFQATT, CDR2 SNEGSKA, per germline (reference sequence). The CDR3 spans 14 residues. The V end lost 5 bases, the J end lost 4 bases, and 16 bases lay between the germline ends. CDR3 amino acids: CSARNPRRADTQYF. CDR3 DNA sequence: TGCAGTGCTCGGAACCCAAGACGGGCAGATACGCAGTATTTT.

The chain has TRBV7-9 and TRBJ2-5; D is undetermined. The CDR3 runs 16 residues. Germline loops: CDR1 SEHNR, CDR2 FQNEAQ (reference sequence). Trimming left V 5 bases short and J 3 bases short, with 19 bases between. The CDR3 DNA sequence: TGTGCCAGCAGCCACACGTCAACGGGCTTGAAAGAGACCCAGTACTTC. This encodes CASSHTSTGLKETQYF.

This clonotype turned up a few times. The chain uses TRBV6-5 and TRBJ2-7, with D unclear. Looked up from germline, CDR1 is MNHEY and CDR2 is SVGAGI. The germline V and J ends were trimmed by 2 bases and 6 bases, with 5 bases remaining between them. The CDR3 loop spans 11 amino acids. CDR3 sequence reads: CASSYGAEQYF. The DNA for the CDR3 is TGTGCCAGCAGTTACGGTGCCGAGCAGTACTTC.

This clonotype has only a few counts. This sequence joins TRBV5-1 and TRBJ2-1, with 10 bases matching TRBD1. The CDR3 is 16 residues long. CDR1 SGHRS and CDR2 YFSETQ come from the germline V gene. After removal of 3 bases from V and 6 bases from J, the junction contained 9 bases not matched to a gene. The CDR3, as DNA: TGCGCCAGCAGCTGGCCCGGGACAGGGGTGGGCAATGAGCAGTTCTTC. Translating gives CASSWPGTGVGNEQFF.

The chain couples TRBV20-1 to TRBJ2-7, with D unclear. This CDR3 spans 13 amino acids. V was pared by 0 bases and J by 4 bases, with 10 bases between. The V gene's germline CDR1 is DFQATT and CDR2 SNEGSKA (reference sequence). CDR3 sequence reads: CSARDRLTYEQYV. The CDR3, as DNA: TGCAGTGCTAGAGATCGGCTGACTTACGAGCAGTACGTC.

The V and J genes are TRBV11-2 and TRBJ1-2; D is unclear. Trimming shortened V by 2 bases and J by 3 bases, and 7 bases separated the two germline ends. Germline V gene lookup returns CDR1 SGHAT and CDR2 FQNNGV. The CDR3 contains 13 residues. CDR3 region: CASSLPGYYGYTF. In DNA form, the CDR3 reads TGTGCCAGCAGCTTACCCGGGTACTATGGCTACACCTTC.

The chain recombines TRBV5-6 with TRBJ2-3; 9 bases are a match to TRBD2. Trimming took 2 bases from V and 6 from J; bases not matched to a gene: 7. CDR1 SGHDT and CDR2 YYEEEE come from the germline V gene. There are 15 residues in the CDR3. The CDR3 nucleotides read TGTGCCAGCAGCTTAGGCGGCGGGGGGGCCGATACGCAGTATTTT. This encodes CASSLGGGGADTQYF. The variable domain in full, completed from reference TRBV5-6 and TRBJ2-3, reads DAGVTQSPTHLIKTRGQQVTLRCSPKSGHDTVSWYQQALGQGPQFIFQYYEEEERQRGNFPDRFSGHQFPNYSSELNVNALLLGDSALYLCASSLGGGGADTQYFGPGTRLTVL.

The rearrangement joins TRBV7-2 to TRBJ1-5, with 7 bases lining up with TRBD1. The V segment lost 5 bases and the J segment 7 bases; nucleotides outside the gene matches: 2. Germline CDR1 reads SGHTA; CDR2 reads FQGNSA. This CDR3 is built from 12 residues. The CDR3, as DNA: TGTGCCAGCAGCGCCAGGGGGCAGCCCCAGCATTTT. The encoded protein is CASSARGQPQHF.

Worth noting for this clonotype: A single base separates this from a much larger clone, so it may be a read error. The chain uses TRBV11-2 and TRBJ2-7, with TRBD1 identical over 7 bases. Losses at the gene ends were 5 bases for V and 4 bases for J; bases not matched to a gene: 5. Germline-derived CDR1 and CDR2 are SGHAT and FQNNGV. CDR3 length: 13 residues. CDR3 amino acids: CASSPGTEYEQYF. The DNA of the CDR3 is TGTGCCAGCAGCCCGGGGACAGAATACGAGCAGTACTTC.

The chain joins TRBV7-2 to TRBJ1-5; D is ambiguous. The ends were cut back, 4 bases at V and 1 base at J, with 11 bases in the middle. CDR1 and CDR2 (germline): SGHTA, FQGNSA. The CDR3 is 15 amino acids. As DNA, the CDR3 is TGTGCCAGCAGCTCCATCGTCTTCAGCAATCAGCCCCAGCATTTT. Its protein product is CASSSIVFSNQPQHF.

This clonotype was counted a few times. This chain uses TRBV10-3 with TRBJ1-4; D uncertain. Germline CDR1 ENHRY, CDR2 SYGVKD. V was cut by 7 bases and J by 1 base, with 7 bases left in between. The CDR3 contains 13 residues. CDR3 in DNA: TGTGCCATCAACGGAGGAACTAATGAAAAACTGTTTTTT. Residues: CAINGGTNEKLFF.

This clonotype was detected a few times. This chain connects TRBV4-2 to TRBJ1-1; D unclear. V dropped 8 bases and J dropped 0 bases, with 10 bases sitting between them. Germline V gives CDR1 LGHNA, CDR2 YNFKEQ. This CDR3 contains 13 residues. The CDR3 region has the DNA TGTGCCAGCCGAGCCTTAATGAACACTGAAGCTTTCTTT. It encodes CASRALMNTEAFF.

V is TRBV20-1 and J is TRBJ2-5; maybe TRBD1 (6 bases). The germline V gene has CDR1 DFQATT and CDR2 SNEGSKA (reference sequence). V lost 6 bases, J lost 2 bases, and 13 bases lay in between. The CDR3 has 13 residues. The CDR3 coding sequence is TGCAGTGCCCCGACGGACAGACAAGAGACCCAGTACTTC. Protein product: CSAPTDRQETQYF.

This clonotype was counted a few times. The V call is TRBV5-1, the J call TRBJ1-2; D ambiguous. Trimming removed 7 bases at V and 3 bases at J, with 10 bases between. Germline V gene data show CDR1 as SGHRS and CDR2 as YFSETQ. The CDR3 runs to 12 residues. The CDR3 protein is CASAPLYYGYTF. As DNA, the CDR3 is TGCGCCAGCGCGCCTCTTTACTATGGCTACACCTTC.